This is a list of T cell receptor beta chains from one sample in a study of early T cells in non-severe SARS-CoV-2 infection. TCRdb reprocessed the 5' RACE reads via MiXCR and lists one record per CDR3 protein. Here the sample spans roughly 60,000 distinct CDR3 sequences, around 6% being singletons. The sequenced material came from whole blood. These receptor sequences come from an adult who was a healthcare worker with PCR-confirmed SARS-CoV-2 infection or an uninfected control (not recorded which). The CDR3 runs from the conserved cysteine through the conserved F or W. The D gene is left open where the match is weak. Clone size, where shown, is once, few, many, or a class for clones that have expanded.

J,V,D,size,CDR3,DNA
TRBJ2-3,TRBV7-9,NA,NA,CASSLVSGWPDTQYF,TGTGCCAGCAGCCTCGTTTCGGGGTGGCCAGATACGCAGTATTTT
TRBJ1-5,TRBV10-2,NA,many,CASSDHSNQPQHF,TGCGCCAGCAGTGACCATAGCAATCAGCCCCAGCATTTT
TRBJ1-2,TRBV18,TRBD1,many,CASSPIQGNYGYTF,TGTGCCAGCTCACCAATACAGGGGAACTATGGCTACACCTTC
TRBJ2-3,TRBV5-5,TRBD2,many,CASSSAPGLAGSDTQYF,TGTGCCAGCAGCTCCGCCCCGGGACTAGCGGGATCAGATACGCAGTATTTT
TRBJ1-4,TRBV7-2,NA,many,CASSPGQAINEKLFF,TGTGCCAGTAGCCCTGGGCAGGCGATTAATGAAAAACTGTTTTTT
TRBJ2-3,TRBV18,TRBD2,many,CASSKLAGNTDTQYF,TGTGCCAGCTCAAAACTAGCGGGGAACACAGATACGCAGTATTTT
TRBJ2-5,TRBV7-2,NA,many,CASSLGVRETQYF,TGTGCCAGCAGCTTGGGAGTAAGGGAGACCCAGTACTTC
TRBJ1-1,TRBV5-5,NA,many,CASSWGRNTEAFF,TGTGCCAGCAGTTGGGGCCGGAACACTGAAGCTTTCTTT
TRBJ2-5,TRBV20-1,TRBD2,many,CSAIKGAGGGQETQYF,TGCAGTGCTATTAAGGGAGCGGGAGGAGGCCAAGAGACCCAGTACTTC
TRBJ2-1,TRBV7-2,TRBD2,NA,CASSTSGGQGNEQFF,TGTGCCAGCAGCACGAGCGGGGGGCAGGGGAATGAGCAGTTCTTC
TRBJ2-3,TRBV6-5,NA,few,CASSYARPTDTQYF,TGTGCCAGCAGTTACGCGCGCCCTACAGATACGCAGTATTTT
TRBJ1-6,TRBV6-6,NA,many,CASTSEGNSPLHF,TGTGCCAGCACCTCAGAGGGAAATTCACCCCTCCACTTT
TRBJ2-7,TRBV11-2,NA,NA,CASRPTGPHEQYF,TGTGCCAGCAGACCGACAGGTCCCCACGAGCAGTACTTC
TRBJ2-7,TRBV20-1,NA,many,CSARRPGYTYEQYF,TGCAGTGCTCGCAGGCCAGGCTACACCTACGAGCAGTACTTC
TRBJ1-6,TRBV5-1,NA,many,CASSLGQGGNSPLHF,TGCGCCAGCAGCTTGGGCCAGGGAGGTAATTCACCCCTCCACTTT
TRBJ1-3,TRBV10-3,NA,many,CAISENRFSGNTIYF,TGTGCCATCAGTGAAAACAGGTTCTCTGGAAACACCATATATTTT
TRBJ2-5,TRBV6-1,NA,many,CASSPGQSRETQYF,TGTGCCAGCAGCCCCGGACAGAGCCGAGAGACCCAGTACTTC
TRBJ2-3,TRBV30,NA,few,CAWSVPGETRTPTQYF,TGTGCCTGGAGTGTACCGGGGGAAACTCGGACACCTACGCAGTATTTT
TRBJ1-1,TRBV27,NA,many,CASSLSFRGTEAFF,TGTGCCAGCAGTTTATCCTTTCGTGGCACTGAAGCTTTCTTT
TRBJ2-7,TRBV30,NA,many,CAGRRATMTYEQYF,TGTGCCGGACGCCGGGCCACGATGACCTACGAGCAGTACTTC
TRBJ2-2,TRBV12-3/TRBV12-4,NA,few,CASSQVWAGELFF,TGTGCCAGCAGCCAGGTTTGGGCCGGGGAGCTGTTTTTT
TRBJ1-1,TRBV6-1,NA,few,CASSERAGVRAAFF,TGTGCCAGCAGTGAACGGGCGGGTGTCCGTGCAGCTTTCTTT
TRBJ2-3,TRBV5-1,NA,NA,CASSLSDLSHTQYF,TGCGCCAGCAGCTTGTCCGACCTATCCCATACGCAGTATTTT
TRBJ2-4,TRBV6-5,NA,few,CASRPIQGFTINIQYF,TGTGCCAGCAGACCTATCCAGGGGTTTACCATAAACATTCAGTACTTC
TRBJ2-2,TRBV7-9,TRBD2,many,CAIKGGKNTGELFF,TGTGCCATAAAGGGAGGGAAGAACACCGGGGAGCTGTTTTTT
TRBJ1-3,TRBV12-3/TRBV12-4,NA,many,CASSLSGVSSENTIYF,TGTGCCAGCAGTTTAAGTGGCGTTAGCTCTGAAAACACCATATATTTT
TRBJ2-3,TRBV7-9,NA,many,CASSLDPRGTDTQYF,TGTGCCAGCAGCTTAGACCCCCGGGGCACAGATACGCAGTATTTT
TRBJ2-7,TRBV5-1,TRBD1,many,CASSLAAGTGSYEQYF,TGCGCCAGCAGCTTGGCCGCAGGGACAGGGTCCTACGAGCAGTACTTC
TRBJ1-2,TRBV11-2,NA,few,CASSSRLLPNYGYTF,TGTGCCAGCAGCTCACGGCTACTCCCTAACTATGGCTACACCTTC
TRBJ1-6,TRBV6-1,NA,NA,CATRTAGGSPLHF,TGTGCCACGAGGACAGCGGGCGGTTCACCCCTCCACTTT
TRBJ1-2,TRBV7-2,NA,many,CASSLGDRVYTF,TGTGCCAGCAGCTTGGGGGACCGAGTCTACACCTTC
TRBJ1-4,TRBV11-2,NA,many,CASSLGAGEWKLFF,TGTGCCAGCAGCTTAGGGGCAGGGGAGTGGAAACTGTTTTTT
TRBJ2-7,TRBV7-9,NA,many,CASSSPTGLPYEQYF,TGTGCCAGCAGCTCCCCCACCGGACTTCCCTACGAGCAGTACTTC
TRBJ1-5,TRBV7-2,NA,many,CASSLGMGAQPQHF,TGTGCCAGCAGCTTAGGGATGGGGGCCCAGCCCCAGCATTTT
TRBJ2-7,TRBV7-9,TRBD1,many,CASSLSRTGGNEQYF,TGTGCCAGCAGCTTATCTCGGACAGGGGGGAACGAGCAGTACTTC
TRBJ2-2,TRBV7-2,TRBD1,few,CASSFRGTGAGELFF,TGTGCCAGCAGCTTCCGGGGGACAGGGGCCGGGGAGCTGTTTTTT
TRBJ1-1,TRBV5-6,NA,few,CASSFWGPLTEAFF,TGTGCCAGCAGCTTTTGGGGACCGCTCACTGAAGCTTTCTTT
TRBJ2-1,TRBV2,NA,NA,CASSDTAGKGEVEQFF,TGTGCCAGCAGTGATACTGCCGGGAAGGGGGAGGTTGAGCAGTTCTTC
TRBJ2-7,TRBV7-9,TRBD2,many,CASSSLTSGRVYEQYF,TGTGCCAGCAGCTCCCTGACTAGCGGGAGGGTTTACGAGCAGTACTTC
TRBJ1-1,TRBV18,NA,many,CASSLGVEGEAFF,TGTGCCAGCTCACTCGGGGTGGAGGGAGAAGCTTTCTTT